The text below deals with one T cell receptor (beta chain). The data were obtained in a study of T cell responses to AZD1222 COVID-19 vaccine. The table came from immunoSEQ multiplex PCR; TCRdb's copy has only in-frame clones and leaves some out. The sample has more than 150,000 clones; 90% are singletons. Trimming shortened V by 4 bases and J by 2 bases, and 11 bases separated the two germline ends. The germline V gene has CDR1 SGHTA and CDR2 FQGTGA. The CDR3 covers 14 residues. The clonotype originates from an adult in good health. This sample comprised peripheral blood, obtained on day 0 of AZD1222 vaccination. The chain joins TRBV7-3 to TRBJ1-2, with a weak D call TRBD1 (5 bases). CDR3: CASSSGVGNYGYTF. The CDR3 bases are TGTGCCAGCAGCTCGGGGGTCGGGAACTATGGCTACACCTTC. The variable domain in full, with the rest retrieved from reference TRBV7-3 and TRBJ1-2, is GAGVSQTPSNKVTEKGKYVELRCDPISGHTALYWYRQSLGQGPEFLIYFQGTGAADDSGLPNDRFFAVRPEGSVSTLKIQRTERGDSAVYLCASSSGVGNYGYTFGSGTRLTVV.